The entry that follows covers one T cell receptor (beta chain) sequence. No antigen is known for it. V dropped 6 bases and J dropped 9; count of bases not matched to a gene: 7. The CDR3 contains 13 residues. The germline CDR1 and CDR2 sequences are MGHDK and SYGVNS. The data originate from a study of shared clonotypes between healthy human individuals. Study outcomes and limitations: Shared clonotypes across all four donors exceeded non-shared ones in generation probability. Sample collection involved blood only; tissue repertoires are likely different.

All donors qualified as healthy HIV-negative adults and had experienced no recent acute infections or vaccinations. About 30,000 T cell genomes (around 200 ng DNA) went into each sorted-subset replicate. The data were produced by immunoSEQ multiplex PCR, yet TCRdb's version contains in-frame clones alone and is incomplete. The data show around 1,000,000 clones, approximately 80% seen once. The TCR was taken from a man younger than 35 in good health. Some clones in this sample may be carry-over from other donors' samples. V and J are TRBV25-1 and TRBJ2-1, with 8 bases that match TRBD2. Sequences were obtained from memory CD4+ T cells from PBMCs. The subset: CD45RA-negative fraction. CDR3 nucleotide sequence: TGTGCCAGCAGGGAGGGGCTAGCGGGTGAGCAGTTCTTC. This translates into CASREGLAGEQFF.